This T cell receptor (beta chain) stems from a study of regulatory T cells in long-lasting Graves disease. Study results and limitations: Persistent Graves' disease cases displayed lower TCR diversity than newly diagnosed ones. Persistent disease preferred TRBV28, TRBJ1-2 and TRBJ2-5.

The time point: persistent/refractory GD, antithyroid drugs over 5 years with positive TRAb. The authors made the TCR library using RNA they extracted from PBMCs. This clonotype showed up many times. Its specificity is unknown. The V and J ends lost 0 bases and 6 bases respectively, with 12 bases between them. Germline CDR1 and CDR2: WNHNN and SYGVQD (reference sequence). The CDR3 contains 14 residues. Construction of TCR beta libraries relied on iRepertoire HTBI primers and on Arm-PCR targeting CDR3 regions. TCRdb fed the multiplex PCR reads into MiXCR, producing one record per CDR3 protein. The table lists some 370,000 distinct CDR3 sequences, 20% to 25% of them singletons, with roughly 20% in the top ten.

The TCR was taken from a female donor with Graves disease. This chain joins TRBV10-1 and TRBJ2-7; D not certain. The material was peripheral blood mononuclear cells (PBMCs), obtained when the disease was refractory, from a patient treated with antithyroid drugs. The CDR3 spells CASSESFVGPEQYF. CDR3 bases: TGCGCCAGCAGTGAGTCTTTCGTTGGGCCCGAGCAGTACTTC.